A selection of T cell receptor beta chains follows, all from one sample in a study of beta chain features in type 1 diabetes. Profiling relied on immunoSEQ multiplex PCR, and the TCRdb table lists in-frame clones only, not all of them. The sample contains about 160,000 clones, 7% to 9.5% of which appear only once. Sequenced sample: central memory CD4+ T cells from blood. These receptors all stem from a woman between 25 and 40 years old with type 1 diabetes. The CDR3 runs from the conserved cysteine through the conserved F or W. The order of the fields is clone size, V gene, D gene, J gene, CDR3 DNA, CDR3 protein. The D gene is left open where the match is weak. Rows may omit the clone size; those that give it use once, few, many or a size class.

clone size: NA
V gene: TRBV7-9
D gene: NA
J gene: TRBJ2-1
CDR3 DNA: TGTGCCAGTTCCCCTAGCTCCTACAATGAGCAGTTCTTC
CDR3 protein: CASSPSSYNEQFF

clone size: NA
V gene: TRBV7-9
D gene: TRBD2
J gene: TRBJ2-5
CDR3 DNA: TGTGCCAGCAGAAAGCTAGCGGGAGTGGAGACCCAGTACTTC
CDR3 protein: CASRKLAGVETQYF

clone size: NA
V gene: TRBV29-1
D gene: NA
J gene: TRBJ2-5
CDR3 DNA: TGCAGCGTTGGGCGGACAGTTGGGGAGACCCAGTACTTC
CDR3 protein: CSVGRTVGETQYF

clone size: NA
V gene: TRBV7-3
D gene: TRBD2
J gene: TRBJ2-1
CDR3 DNA: TGTGCCAGCAGGGTAGCGGGATGGTCTGATGAGCAGTTCTTC
CDR3 protein: CASRVAGWSDEQFF

clone size: NA
V gene: TRBV4-1
D gene: NA
J gene: TRBJ2-3
CDR3 DNA: TGCGCCAGCAGCCAAGTTGCCAGGGAAGGTACTCGCACAGATACGCAGTATTTT
CDR3 protein: CASSQVAREGTRTDTQYF

clone size: few
V gene: TRBV9
D gene: TRBD1
J gene: TRBJ2-2
CDR3 DNA: TGTGCCAGCAGCGTAGGTCCCCAGGGGGCGGGCGGGGAGCTGTTTTTT
CDR3 protein: CASSVGPQGAGGELFF

clone size: NA
V gene: TRBV28
D gene: NA
J gene: TRBJ2-1
CDR3 DNA: TGTGCCAGCACCCTATCCTACAATGAGCAGTTCTTC
CDR3 protein: CASTLSYNEQFF

clone size: few
V gene: TRBV7-8
D gene: NA
J gene: TRBJ2-4
CDR3 DNA: TGTGCCAGCAGCTTATCCAGGGTAGGGGGTGCCAAAAACATTCAGTACTTC
CDR3 protein: CASSLSRVGGAKNIQYF

clone size: few
V gene: TRBV29-1
D gene: TRBD1
J gene: TRBJ2-7
CDR3 DNA: TGCAGCGTTTCCGGGACAGGGTCCTACGAGCAGTACTTC
CDR3 protein: CSVSGTGSYEQYF

clone size: NA
V gene: TRBV29-1
D gene: TRBD2
J gene: TRBJ2-1
CDR3 DNA: TGCAGCGCGTGGGAGGTAGCGGGAGAGGTTGAGCAGTTCTTC
CDR3 protein: CSAWEVAGEVEQFF

clone size: NA
V gene: TRBV4-1
D gene: NA
J gene: TRBJ2-2
CDR3 DNA: TGCGCCAGCAGCCAGGCAGGGGATAGCGGGGAGCTGTTTTTT
CDR3 protein: CASSQAGDSGELFF

clone size: NA
V gene: TRBV7-9
D gene: TRBD1
J gene: TRBJ2-1
CDR3 DNA: TGTGCCAGCAGCCCCGGTGGGATCTGGACAGGGAGAGCAAACAATGAGCAGTTCTTC
CDR3 protein: CASSPGGIWTGRANNEQFF

clone size: few
V gene: TRBV6-5
D gene: NA
J gene: TRBJ1-1
CDR3 DNA: TGTGCCAGCAGTTACGTGAAGTCGGACACTGAAGCTTTCTTT
CDR3 protein: CASSYVKSDTEAFF

clone size: few
V gene: TRBV4-1
D gene: NA
J gene: TRBJ2-7
CDR3 DNA: TGCGCCAGCAGCCCTCAGAGGAGCGGAACCTACGAGCAGTACTTC
CDR3 protein: CASSPQRSGTYEQYF

clone size: NA
V gene: TRBV19
D gene: TRBD2
J gene: TRBJ2-1
CDR3 DNA: TGTGCCAGTAGTGTAGGAAGGATCCAGCGGGAGGGCCCTGAGCAGTTCTTC
CDR3 protein: CASSVGRIQREGPEQFF

clone size: NA
V gene: TRBV7-2
D gene: TRBD2
J gene: TRBJ2-1
CDR3 DNA: TGTGCCAGCAGCTCCCCTTTAGCGGGAGGGCCTAAGAATGAGCAGTTCTTC
CDR3 protein: CASSSPLAGGPKNEQFF

clone size: few
V gene: TRBV11-2
D gene: NA
J gene: TRBJ2-3
CDR3 DNA: TGTGCCAGCAGCCCGCGACTAGTGGTAGATACGCAGTATTTT
CDR3 protein: CASSPRLVVDTQYF

clone size: few
V gene: TRBV2
D gene: TRBD2
J gene: TRBJ2-3
CDR3 DNA: TGTGCCAGCGTGCTAGCGGGAGGGCCAACAGATACGCAGTATTTT
CDR3 protein: CASVLAGGPTDTQYF

clone size: few
V gene: TRBV28
D gene: TRBD1
J gene: TRBJ1-4
CDR3 DNA: TGTGCCAGCGGGACAGCGGCAGAAAAACTGTTTTTT
CDR3 protein: CASGTAAEKLFF

clone size: few
V gene: TRBV18
D gene: TRBD1
J gene: TRBJ1-1
CDR3 DNA: TGTGCCAGCTCACCACGGGACAGGGGTGAAGCTTTCTTT
CDR3 protein: CASSPRDRGEAFF

clone size: NA
V gene: TRBV2
D gene: TRBD1
J gene: TRBJ1-1
CDR3 DNA: TGTGCCAGCAGTTTCGACAGGGGCGCTGAAGCTTTCTTT
CDR3 protein: CASSFDRGAEAFF

clone size: NA
V gene: TRBV7-9
D gene: NA
J gene: TRBJ1-2
CDR3 DNA: TGTGCCAGCAGCCCACACTACGGGACAAACTATGGCTACACCTTC
CDR3 protein: CASSPHYGTNYGYTF

clone size: NA
V gene: TRBV5-1
D gene: NA
J gene: TRBJ2-5
CDR3 DNA: TGCGCCAGCAGCTTGCGGGGTGGAAGGGAGACCCAGTACTTC
CDR3 protein: CASSLRGGRETQYF

clone size: NA
V gene: TRBV14
D gene: TRBD2
J gene: TRBJ2-1
CDR3 DNA: TGTGCCAGCAGCCAATCCCTTAGCGGGGGGCAGTTCTTC
CDR3 protein: CASSQSLSGGQFF

clone size: NA
V gene: TRBV15
D gene: TRBD1
J gene: TRBJ1-4
CDR3 DNA: TGTGCCACCAGCAGAGATCGGACAGGGGGCAGAGACGAAAAACTGTTTTTT
CDR3 protein: CATSRDRTGGRDEKLFF

clone size: many
V gene: TRBV7-2
D gene: TRBD1
J gene: TRBJ2-7
CDR3 DNA: TGTGCCAGCAGCCTCGGGACAGGGGGCCTCTACGAGCAGTACTTC
CDR3 protein: CASSLGTGGLYEQYF

clone size: NA
V gene: TRBV9
D gene: TRBD1
J gene: TRBJ2-7
CDR3 DNA: TGTGCCAGCAGCGTAGGACAGGGGTACTACGAGCAGTACTTC
CDR3 protein: CASSVGQGYYEQYF

clone size: few
V gene: TRBV2
D gene: NA
J gene: TRBJ2-5
CDR3 DNA: TGTGCCAGCAGTGAAAGGGGAGGGGGGGAGACCCAGTACTTC
CDR3 protein: CASSERGGGETQYF

clone size: many
V gene: TRBV30
D gene: TRBD2
J gene: TRBJ2-3
CDR3 DNA: TGTGCCTGGAGTACCAGACTAGCGGGTGCAGATACGCAGTATTTT
CDR3 protein: CAWSTRLAGADTQYF

clone size: few
V gene: TRBV16
D gene: NA
J gene: TRBJ1-5
CDR3 DNA: TGTGCCAGCAGCCTACAGGGAGGGGGGCCCCAGCATTTT
CDR3 protein: CASSLQGGGPQHF

clone size: NA
V gene: TRBV18
D gene: TRBD1
J gene: TRBJ1-2
CDR3 DNA: TGTGCCAGCTCACGGACAGGGAACTATGGCTACACCTTC
CDR3 protein: CASSRTGNYGYTF

clone size: NA
V gene: TRBV30
D gene: TRBD1
J gene: TRBJ2-6
CDR3 DNA: TGTGCCTGGAGTCCCGGGACAGGGGTCTCCGGGGCCAACGTCCTGACTTTC
CDR3 protein: CAWSPGTGVSGANVLTF

clone size: few
V gene: TRBV30
D gene: TRBD1
J gene: TRBJ1-4
CDR3 DNA: TGTGCCTGGGCGACAGGGAGAACTAATGAAAAACTGTTTTTT
CDR3 protein: CAWATGRTNEKLFF

clone size: few
V gene: TRBV29-1
D gene: TRBD1
J gene: TRBJ1-1
CDR3 DNA: TGCAGCGTTTACGGAGAACAGGGGGCTTTGACTGAAGCTTTCTTT
CDR3 protein: CSVYGEQGALTEAFF

clone size: NA
V gene: TRBV7-2
D gene: NA
J gene: TRBJ1-1
CDR3 DNA: TGTGCCAGCAGCTTAGTCCAAATTGAAGCTTTCTTT
CDR3 protein: CASSLVQIEAFF

clone size: few
V gene: TRBV7-9
D gene: TRBD2
J gene: TRBJ2-3
CDR3 DNA: TGTGCCAGCAGCCAAGGGAGGGAGTTGAGAGATACGCAGTATTTT
CDR3 protein: CASSQGRELRDTQYF

clone size: few
V gene: TRBV5-1
D gene: NA
J gene: TRBJ1-2
CDR3 DNA: TGCGCCAGCAGCTTGCGGCAGGCTGGCGGCTACACCTTC
CDR3 protein: CASSLRQAGGYTF

clone size: NA
V gene: TRBV5-6
D gene: TRBD2
J gene: TRBJ2-3
CDR3 DNA: TGTGCCAGCAGCTTGGAAAGCGGGAGTGGTACAGATACGCAGTATTTT
CDR3 protein: CASSLESGSGTDTQYF

clone size: few
V gene: TRBV27
D gene: TRBD1
J gene: TRBJ2-1
CDR3 DNA: TGTGCCAGCAGTCCTTACAGGGGTGGCCACAATGAGCAGTTCTTC
CDR3 protein: CASSPYRGGHNEQFF

clone size: few
V gene: TRBV5-1
D gene: NA
J gene: TRBJ2-5
CDR3 DNA: TGCGCCAGCAGCTTGGGAATGGCCACGAATAGCGCCGAGACCCAGTACTTC
CDR3 protein: CASSLGMATNSAETQYF

clone size: few
V gene: TRBV7-2
D gene: NA
J gene: TRBJ1-2
CDR3 DNA: TGTGCCAGCAGCACCGGACAGACTCGAGAATACTATGGCTACACCTTC
CDR3 protein: CASSTGQTREYYGYTF

clone size: few
V gene: TRBV6-5
D gene: TRBD2
J gene: TRBJ2-1
CDR3 DNA: TGTGCCAGCAGTTACCTGACTAGCGGGATTGGGGATGAGCAGTTCTTC
CDR3 protein: CASSYLTSGIGDEQFF

clone size: NA
V gene: TRBV7-9
D gene: NA
J gene: TRBJ1-4
CDR3 DNA: TGTGCCAGCTCCGGGTTGGCCGATGGGTTGTTTTTT
CDR3 protein: CASSGLADGLFF

clone size: NA
V gene: TRBV29-1
D gene: NA
J gene: TRBJ2-1
CDR3 DNA: TGCAGCGTCGCGGAACGGGGAGGGGTCAGGGGCAATGAGCAGTTCTTC
CDR3 protein: CSVAERGGVRGNEQFF

clone size: few
V gene: TRBV20-1
D gene: NA
J gene: TRBJ1-3
CDR3 DNA: TGCAGTGCTAGCCGGGGAAACACCATATATTTT
CDR3 protein: CSASRGNTIYF

clone size: NA
V gene: TRBV9
D gene: TRBD1
J gene: TRBJ1-5
CDR3 DNA: TGTGCCAGCAGCCCCGGACAGGGCAATAGCAATCAGCCCCAGCATTTT
CDR3 protein: CASSPGQGNSNQPQHF

clone size: NA
V gene: TRBV19
D gene: TRBD2
J gene: TRBJ2-1
CDR3 DNA: TGTGCCAGTCGGAGCGGGAGGGCCAGCGAGCAGTTCTTC
CDR3 protein: CASRSGRASEQFF

clone size: NA
V gene: TRBV27
D gene: NA
J gene: TRBJ1-2
CDR3 DNA: TGTGCGTCGGCCGACAGAGCCTATGGCTACACCTTC
CDR3 protein: CASADRAYGYTF

clone size: few
V gene: TRBV2
D gene: NA
J gene: TRBJ2-7
CDR3 DNA: TGTGCCAGCAGTAGTTTAGTGAGAGGGAGCTTC
CDR3 protein: CASSSLVRGSF

clone size: NA
V gene: TRBV19
D gene: NA
J gene: TRBJ1-1
CDR3 DNA: TGTGCCAGTAGTAAGGCAGGGTCTGAAGCTTTCTTT
CDR3 protein: CASSKAGSEAFF

clone size: few
V gene: TRBV10-2
D gene: TRBD1
J gene: TRBJ2-7
CDR3 DNA: TGCGCCAGCAGCCGCAGACAGGGCTCCTACGAGCAGTACTTC
CDR3 protein: CASSRRQGSYEQYF

clone size: few
V gene: TRBV5-1
D gene: NA
J gene: TRBJ2-1
CDR3 DNA: TGCGCCAGCAGCTTGTTTGCTAGCGCCTACAATGAGCAGTTCTTC
CDR3 protein: CASSLFASAYNEQFF

clone size: NA
V gene: TRBV4-1
D gene: NA
J gene: TRBJ2-1
CDR3 DNA: TGTGCCAGCAGCCAAGCTGCACTATCCTACAATGAGCAGTTCTTC
CDR3 protein: CASSQAALSYNEQFF

clone size: NA
V gene: TRBV11-3
D gene: NA
J gene: TRBJ2-3
CDR3 DNA: TGTGCCAGCAGTTCTCGGAGGGCCGGAGATACGCAGTATTTT
CDR3 protein: CASSSRRAGDTQYF

clone size: few
V gene: TRBV7-2
D gene: TRBD2
J gene: TRBJ2-1
CDR3 DNA: TGTGCCAGCAGCCGTTATAGCGGGAGAGACTATGAGCAGTTCTTC
CDR3 protein: CASSRYSGRDYEQFF

clone size: few
V gene: TRBV6-5
D gene: TRBD1
J gene: TRBJ1-2
CDR3 DNA: TGTGCCAGCAGCCCCCCGGGACAGGGCTATGGCTACACCTTC
CDR3 protein: CASSPPGQGYGYTF

clone size: NA
V gene: TRBV5-1
D gene: TRBD1
J gene: TRBJ2-7
CDR3 DNA: TGCGCCAGCAGTTCAAAGACAGGGGGCAACGAGCAGTACTTC
CDR3 protein: CASSSKTGGNEQYF

clone size: few
V gene: TRBV5-1
D gene: NA
J gene: TRBJ2-1
CDR3 DNA: TGCGCCAGCAGCTCAGGGGACAAGTACAATGAGCAGTTCTTC
CDR3 protein: CASSSGDKYNEQFF